The 17 T cell receptor beta chains given below trace back to one sample, sequenced in a study of blood T cell repertoires in COVID-19. Measured with immunoSEQ multiplex PCR; TCRdb has only the in-frame clones, and not every one. The repertoire consists of 100,000 to 150,000 clones, with roughly three quarters occurring once and the leading ten covering approximately 2%. The specimen sequenced was peripheral blood. Receptors were obtained from a woman aged 70-85 years with acute or convalescent COVID-19.

The chain couples TRBV14 to TRBJ2-3; 7 bases fit TRBD1. Germline CDR1 reads SGHDN; CDR2 reads FVKESK. Unmatched junction bases numbered 4, after V lost 1 base and J lost 3 bases. This CDR3 contains 15 residues. The CDR3 nucleotides read TGTGCCAGCAGCCAAGTAGGGGGCAGAACAGATACGCAGTATTTT. Its protein product is CASSQVGGRTDTQYF.

The CDR3 region has the DNA TGCGCCAGCAGCCAAGACTTGACTATAGGCGGCTACACCTTC. It specifies CASSQDLTIGGYTF. The chain has TRBV4-3 and TRBJ1-2; D ambiguous. This CDR3 is built from 14 residues. Trimming stripped 0 bases from V and 8 bases from J, with 13 bases between. CDR1 and CDR2 from the germline V gene are LGHNA and YSLEER.

The rearrangement uses TRBV28 and TRBJ1-1; 7 positions match TRBD1. Germline CDR1 is MDHEN and CDR2 is SYDVKM. The CDR3 extends over 12 amino acids. The V segment lost 6 bases and the J segment 8 bases; nucleotides outside the gene matches: 6. The CDR3 region has the DNA TGTGCCAGCAGCATAAACAGGGGAGAAGCTTTCTTT. Protein: CASSINRGEAFF.

The chain has TRBV10-1 and TRBJ2-5; weak D call: TRBD1 (8 bases). V dropped 0 bases and J dropped 6 bases, with 14 bases sitting between them. The CDR3 is 15 amino acids. Per germline, CDR1 WNHNN and CDR2 SYGVQD (reference sequence). The CDR3 loop reads CASSESTGGVKTQYF. DNA of the CDR3: TGCGCCAGCAGTGAGTCCACAGGGGGGGTGAAGACCCAGTACTTC.

This chain links TRBV30 with TRBJ1-5; D is unclear. Germline values: CDR1 GTSNPN, CDR2 SVGIG (reference sequence). The CDR3 sequence is 15 residues long. The V end lost 6 bases, the J end lost 1 base, and 16 bases lay between the germline ends. This chain's CDR3 is CACLLITVSNQPQHF. DNA of the CDR3: TGTGCCTGCCTTCTAATAACAGTGAGCAATCAGCCCCAGCATTTT. The full variable domain, with the rest looked up from reference TRBV30 and TRBJ1-5, is SQTIHQWPATLVQPVGSPLSLECTVEGTSNPNLYWYRQAAGRGLQLLFYSVGIGQISSEVPQNLSASRPQDRQFILSSKKLLLSDSGFYLCACLLITVSNQPQHFGDGTRLSIL.

The V call is TRBV4-1, the J call TRBJ2-5, with a tentative D call TRBD1 (6 bases). The V end lost 1 base, the J end lost 0 bases, and 9 bases lay between the germline ends. The CDR3 has 15 amino acids. Per germline, CDR1 MGHRA and CDR2 YSYEKL. The CDR3 nucleotides are TGCGCCAGCAGCCAAGTTGACAGGTACCAAGAGACCCAGTACTTC. Translating it yields CASSQVDRYQETQYF.

The chain carries TRBV27 and TRBJ1-5; TRBD1 matches 7 bases. Germline-derived CDR1 and CDR2 are MNHEY and SMNVEV (reference sequence). V was pared by 5 bases and J by 0 bases, with 7 bases of the junction left unmatched. The CDR3 extends over 16 amino acids. The CDR3: CASSPDRAYSNQPQHF. As DNA, the CDR3 is TGTGCCAGCAGTCCAGACAGGGCATATAGCAATCAGCCCCAGCATTTT.

In nucleotides, the CDR3 is TGTGCCAGCAGCTTAGGGCCCCCTCCGGGCAATGAGCAGTTCTTC. Residues: CASSLGPPPGNEQFF. V gene TRBV7-6 combines with J gene TRBJ2-1, with D unclear. The germline CDR1 and CDR2 sequences are SGHVS and FNYEAQ. This CDR3 comprises 15 residues. V lost 1 base and J lost 6, with 13 bases in between.

This clone has more than one count but fewer than ten. The CDR3 here is CARVGVYEQYF. The CDR3 region has the DNA TGTGCCAGGGTCGGGGTCTACGAGCAGTACTTC. This chain connects TRBV27 to TRBJ2-7, with D perhaps matching TRBD2 (5 bases). The CDR3 sequence is 11 residues long. V was trimmed by 9 bases and J by 3 bases, leaving 9 bases between them. The germline V gene encodes CDR1 MNHEY and CDR2 SMNVEV (reference sequence).

This rearrangement joins TRBV5-6 to TRBJ2-7; D is perhaps TRBD2 (6 bases). With 4 bases removed from V and 9 bases from J, the gap between germline ends came to 26 bases. The germline gives CDR1 SGHDT, CDR2 YYEEEE. The CDR3 spans 16 residues. The CDR3 DNA reads TGTGCCAGCAGCCTTCCTGGTAGGGCAATGGGAGGCGGGCAGTACTTC. This codes for CASSLPGRAMGGGQYF.

The chain is built from TRBV6-5 and TRBJ1-5; D unresolved. Trimming cost V 6 bases and J 9 bases, with 6 bases left between them. The CDR3 has 10 residues. Germline V gives CDR1 MNHEY, CDR2 SVGAGI. CDR3 DNA sequence: TGTGCCAGCAGCTCGCGGCCCCAGCATTTT. The encoded protein is CASSSRPQHF.

The V and J genes are TRBV7-2 and TRBJ2-3, with TRBD1 matching 7 bases. Per germline, CDR1 SGHTA and CDR2 FQGNSA. The length of the CDR3 is 15 residues. V shed 5 bases, J shed 3 bases, and the junction held 8 bases outside the gene matches. CDR3 residues: CASSRQGQKTDTQYF. For the CDR3, the DNA is TGTGCCAGCAGCCGCCAGGGACAGAAAACAGATACGCAGTATTTT.

This clone was seen at least ten times. The J gene is TRBJ1-6, the V gene TRBV19, with D tentatively TRBD1 (5 bases). V lost 3 bases and J 13 bases, leaving 10 bases between the germline ends. CDR3 length: 12 amino acids. CDR1 LNHDA and CDR2 SQIVND come from the germline V gene (reference sequence). CDR3 DNA: TGTGCCAGTAGTATGGGCGGGACGCCCCTCCACTTT. Its translation: CASSMGGTPLHF.

The chain carries TRBV6-5 and TRBJ1-2; D unresolved. The CDR3 length is 11 residues. V lost 5 bases and J 5 bases, leaving 6 bases between the germline ends. Germline-derived CDR1 and CDR2 are MNHEY and SVGAGI. The CDR3 DNA follows: TGTGCCAGCAGTCCCTTATATGGCTACACCTTC. As protein: CASSPLYGYTF.

This clone was counted only a few times. This chain links TRBV2 with TRBJ2-1; a weak D match, TRBD1 (6 bases). Germline CDR1 is SNHLY and CDR2 is FYNNEI. CDR3 length: 15 amino acids. The V and J ends lost 4 bases and 0 bases respectively, with 10 bases between them. The CDR3 is CASSATGYSYNEQFF. The CDR3 region has the DNA TGTGCCAGCAGTGCTACAGGGTACTCCTACAATGAGCAGTTCTTC.

The chain links TRBV7-3 to TRBJ2-2; no clear D gene. V was clipped by 2 bases and J by 3 bases, with 13 bases between them. Germline CDR1 reads SGHTA; CDR2 reads FQGTGA. CDR3 length: 16 amino acids. This CDR3 reads CASSLGARPDTGELFF. In DNA, the CDR3 is TGTGCCAGCAGCTTAGGAGCTAGGCCCGACACCGGGGAGCTGTTTTTT. The full variable domain, in which reference TRBV7-3 and TRBJ2-2 provide the parts outside the CDR3, is GAGVSQTPSNKVTEKGKYVELRCDPISGHTALYWYRQSLGQGPEFLIYFQGTGAADDSGLPNDRFFAVRPEGSVSTLKIQRTERGDSAVYLCASSLGARPDTGELFFGEGSRLTVL.

In this sample, this clone turned up once. The V call is TRBV28, the J call TRBJ2-3, with D possibly matching TRBD2 (5 bases). This CDR3 comprises 15 residues. Germline CDR1 MDHEN, CDR2 SYDVKM. V dropped 5 bases and J dropped 2 bases, with 14 bases sitting between them. DNA of the CDR3: TGTGCCAGCAGTACACCCCTAGCAGACACAGATACGCAGTATTTT. It encodes CASSTPLADTDTQYF.